Presented here are 25 T cell receptor beta chains from one specimen sequenced in a study of T cells after posttransplantation cyclophosphamide. The table came from immunoSEQ multiplex PCR; TCRdb's copy has only in-frame clones and leaves some out. The table records thousands of clones, roughly 86% of them present only once. Cyclophosphamide on days +3 and +4 followed busulfan-fludarabine conditioning and a marrow graft. This specimen consisted of PBMCs, obtained after allogeneic stem cell transplant with posttransplant cyclophosphamide. The receptors here all came from a female patient in her forties or fifties who received an allogeneic stem cell transplant from a related donor, was CMV-positive, and had no GVHD. Some T cells may have come from the graft donor.

The chain carries TRBV6-5 and TRBJ1-1; D possibly corresponds to TRBD1 (6 bases). Trimming left V 6 bases short and J 1 base short, with 12 bases between. This CDR3 comprises 14 residues. In germline, CDR1 is MNHEY, CDR2 SVGAGI. CDR3 sequence reads: CASRRGQQNTEAFF. The CDR3 DNA sequence: TGTGCCAGCAGGAGGGGACAACAGAACACTGAAGCTTTCTTT.

This clone was counted a single time. V is TRBV10-1 and J is TRBJ1-3, with D hard to call. Germline lookup yields CDR1 WNHNN and CDR2 SYGVQD (reference sequence). CDR3 length equals 13 residues. Trimming removed 7 bases at V and 0 bases at J, with 7 bases between. This CDR3 reads CASIPSSGNTIYF. CDR3 nucleotide sequence: TGCGCCAGCATACCCAGCTCTGGAAACACCATATATTTT.

The chain combines TRBV28 with TRBJ1-2; D gene uncertain. The CDR3 consists of 18 residues. CDR1 is MDHEN, CDR2 SYDVKM, per germline. V lost 0 bases, J lost 0 bases, and 17 bases lay in between. The CDR3 sequence: CASSLWGRWGEANYGYTF. In DNA, the CDR3 is TGTGCCAGCAGTTTATGGGGTCGGTGGGGAGAAGCTAACTATGGCTACACCTTC.

V and J are TRBV15 and TRBJ1-1; D might be TRBD1 (5 bases). The CDR3 is made up of 14 amino acids. CDR1 is LNHNV, CDR2 YYDKDF, per germline (reference sequence). Trimming pared 4 bases from V and 10 bases from J, leaving 19 bases between. The CDR3 protein is CATSKIREGEAAFF. DNA for the CDR3: TGTGCCACCAGCAAGATCAGGGAAGGTGAGGCAGCTTTCTTT.

The V call is TRBV6-1, the J call TRBJ1-6; a weak D match, TRBD1 (5 bases). V was cut by 1 base and J by 8 bases, with 12 bases left in between. The CDR3 has 15 residues. Per the germline V gene, CDR1 is MNHNS and CDR2 is SASEGT. The CDR3 DNA reads as TGTGCCAGCAGTGAAGAGGGGTCCGGGTATTCACCCCTCCACTTT. Amino acid sequence: CASSEEGSGYSPLHF.

The J gene is TRBJ1-4, the V gene TRBV6-5; maybe TRBD1 (5 bases). CDR3 length: 13 residues. Trimming took off 6 bases at V and 7 bases at J, with 12 bases between the two ends. Germline V CDR1 and CDR2: MNHEY, SVGAGI. CDR3 amino acids: CASREGSSEKLFF. The CDR3 nucleotides read TGTGCCAGCAGGGAGGGGAGCTCTGAAAAACTGTTTTTT.

The V gene is TRBV5-4, the J gene TRBJ1-2; 9 nucleotides agree with TRBD1. After removal of 3 bases from V and 8 bases from J, the junction contained 8 bases not matched to a gene. The CDR3 has 14 residues. The V gene's germline CDR1 is SGHNT and CDR2 YYREEE (reference sequence). CDR3 sequence reads: CASSSEQGAGGYTF. For the CDR3, the DNA is TGTGCCAGCAGCTCGGAACAGGGGGCGGGGGGCTACACCTTC.

The chain links TRBV28 to TRBJ1-1; no definite D call. Germline V gives CDR1 MDHEN, CDR2 SYDVKM. CDR3 length equals 15 residues. Deletions cut 2 bases from V and 8 bases from J, with 18 bases between. The CDR3 loop is CASSLDSGRSSEAFF. CDR3 nucleotide sequence: TGTGCCAGCAGTTTAGATTCTGGGAGGTCATCGGAAGCTTTCTTT. Full variable domain (remainder filled in from reference TRBV28 and TRBJ1-1): DVKVTQSSRYLVKRTGEKVFLECVQDMDHENMFWYRQDPGLGLRLIYFSYDVKMKEKGDIPEGYSVSREKKERFSLILESASTNQTSMYLCASSLDSGRSSEAFFGQGTRLTVV.

The V and J genes are TRBV11-2 and TRBJ1-2; 8 nucleotides line up with TRBD1. Losses at the gene ends were 5 bases for V and 10 bases for J; bases not matched to a gene: 9. Germline V gene sequence: CDR1 SGHAT, CDR2 FQNNGV. The CDR3 consists of 13 residues. CDR3 DNA: TGTGCCAGCAGCCCCTCCGGGACAGGCCACTACACCTTC. Protein: CASSPSGTGHYTF. Filled out from reference TRBV11-2 and TRBJ1-2, the complete variable domain reads EAGVAQSPRYKIIEKRQSVAFWCNPISGHATLYWYQQILGQGPKLLIQFQNNGVVDDSQLPKDRFSAERLKGVDSTLKIQPAKLEDSAVYLCASSPSGTGHYTFGSGTRLTVV.

This clone appeared a few times. The V call is TRBV27, the J call TRBJ1-3; 9 nucleotides agree with TRBD1. CDR1 and CDR2 from the germline V gene are MNHEY and SMNVEV (reference sequence). The CDR3 consists of 16 residues. Trimming removed 5 bases from V and 4 bases from J; junction bases left unmatched: 9. The CDR3 nucleotides are TGTGCCAGCAGTCCCACCATGACAGGGGGAGGAAACACCATATATTTT. This gives the protein CASSPTMTGGGNTIYF.

The V call is TRBV2, the J call TRBJ2-7; TRBD1 aligns across 7 bases. V gave up 8 bases and J gave up 1 base; unmatched junction bases: 8. The CDR3 totals 14 residues. Germline CDR1 is SNHLY and CDR2 is FYNNEI. CDR3 in amino acids: CASPRQGPSYEQYF. In DNA form, the CDR3 reads TGTGCCAGCCCTAGACAGGGACCTTCCTACGAGCAGTACTTC. Full variable domain (remainder filled in from reference TRBV2 and TRBJ2-7): EPEVTQTPSHQVTQMGQEVILRCVPISNHLYFYWYRQILGQKVEFLVSFYNNEISEKSEIFDDQFSVERPDGSNFTLKIRSTKLEDSAMYFCASPRQGPSYEQYFGPGTRLTVT.

There are a few counts of this clone. One end of the junction does not line up with germline, which may come from a read error. The identical CDR3 is also encoded by other nucleotide sequences in the sample. This chain connects TRBV30 to TRBJ1-6; D not certain. The CDR3 covers 12 residues. CDR1 is GTSNPN, CDR2 SVGIG, per germline (reference sequence). CDR3: CAWTFLNSPLHF. The DNA for the CDR3 is TGTGCCTGGACCTTCCTAAATTCCCCCCTCCACTTT. The variable domain in full, with the rest retrieved from reference TRBV30 and TRBJ1-6, is SQTIHQWPATLVQPVGSPLSLECTVEGTSNPNLYWYRQAAGRGLQLLFYSVGIGQISSEVPQNLSASRPQDRQFILSSKKLLLSDSGFYLCAWTFLNSPLHFGNGTRLTVT.

The gene calls are TRBV19 and TRBJ2-7; TRBD1 is a possible D gene (5 bases). Germline CDR1 and CDR2: LNHDA and SQIVND (reference sequence). The V end lost 6 bases, the J end lost 2 bases, and 14 bases lay between the germline ends. The CDR3 totals 14 residues. CDR3 sequence (DNA): TGTGCCAGTAGAGGACGACAGTTACCCTACGAGCAGTACTTC. It specifies CASRGRQLPYEQYF.

V and J are TRBV18 and TRBJ1-2; D might be TRBD1 (5 bases). The CDR3 contains 15 residues. V lost 6 bases and J 0 bases, leaving 14 bases between the germline ends. Looked up from germline, CDR1 is KGHSH and CDR2 is LQKENI. The CDR3 is CASSLRVDPNYGYTF. The CDR3 nucleotides read TGTGCCAGCTCCCTCAGGGTAGACCCTAACTATGGCTACACCTTC. Filled out from reference TRBV18 and TRBJ1-2, the complete variable domain reads NAGVMQNPRHLVRRRGQEARLRCSPMKGHSHVYWYRQLPEEGLKFMVYLQKENIIDESGMPKERFSAEFPKEGPSILRIQQVVRGDSAAYFCASSLRVDPNYGYTFGSGTRLTVV.

The chain employs TRBV10-3 and TRBJ1-2; the match to TRBD1 covers 8 bases. The germline V gene encodes CDR1 ENHRY and CDR2 SYGVKD. The CDR3 extends over 15 amino acids. The V and J ends lost 3 bases and 13 bases, in that order; junction bases with no gene match: 16. CDR3 coding DNA: TGTGCCATCAGTGAACGTCCGACAGGGGCTGTTCTTCGCACCTTC. This gives the protein CAISERPTGAVLRTF.

This chain uses TRBV12-5 with TRBJ2-5; TRBD2 matches 8 bases. V lost 6 bases and J lost 5; bases outside the gene matches: 8. Germline CDR1 is LGHNT and CDR2 is FRNRAP. The CDR3 spans 14 residues. The CDR3 protein is CASGPTSGWETQYF. DNA for the CDR3: TGTGCTAGTGGACCCACTAGCGGATGGGAGACCCAGTACTTC.

There are a few counts of this clone. The V call is TRBV11-1, the J call TRBJ2-7, with 10 bases fitting TRBD1. CDR3 length equals 14 residues. V shed 5 bases and J 1 base; nucleotides not matched to a gene: 2. In germline, CDR1 is SGHAT, CDR2 FQDESV (reference sequence). CDR3: CASSGDRGSYEQYF. CDR3 coding DNA: TGTGCCAGCAGCGGGGACAGGGGATCCTACGAGCAGTACTTC. The full variable domain, completed using reference TRBV11-1 and TRBJ2-7, is EAEVAQSPRYKITEKSQAVAFWCDPISGHATLYWYRQILGQGPELLVQFQDESVVDDSQLPKDRFSAERLKGVDSTLKIQPAELGDSAMYLCASSGDRGSYEQYFGPGTRLTVT.

The chain links TRBV6-6 to TRBJ2-1; possible D gene TRBD2, 6 bases. From germline, CDR1 is MNHNY and CDR2 SVGAGI (reference sequence). Trimming stripped 6 bases from V and 8 bases from J, with 20 bases between. This CDR3 has 15 amino acids. CDR3 sequence (DNA): TGTGCCAGCAGGGCGGGGACCCCTGCCACCGATGAGCAGTTCTTC. Translated, it gives CASRAGTPATDEQFF.

V and J are TRBV5-5 and TRBJ2-1; perhaps TRBD2 as D (5 bases). The V gene lost 4 bases and the J gene lost 7 bases, with 18 bases spanning the gap. The CDR3 consists of 15 residues. Germline assignment: CDR1 SGHKS and CDR2 YYEKEE (reference sequence). CDR3: CASSPLSGSINEQFF. For the CDR3, the DNA is TGTGCCAGCAGCCCCTTGTCGGGATCAATAAATGAGCAGTTCTTC. The whole variable domain, remainder taken from reference TRBV5-5 and TRBJ2-1, is DAGVTQSPTHLIKTRGQQVTLRCSPISGHKSVSWYQQVLGQGPQFIFQYYEKEERGRGNFPDRFSARQFPNYSSELNVNALLLGDSALYLCASSPLSGSINEQFFGPGTRLTVL.

V and J are TRBV9 and TRBJ2-3; D gene uncertain. The CDR3 spans 13 residues. Germline lookup yields CDR1 SGDLS and CDR2 YYNGEE. V lost 4 bases and J 5 bases, leaving 11 bases between the germline ends. CDR3 coding DNA: TGTGCCAGCAGCCCTCCCCTCGGAGATACGCAGTATTTT. This translates into CASSPPLGDTQYF. The full variable domain, rest sourced from reference TRBV9 and TRBJ2-3, is DSGVTQTPKHLITATGQRVTLRCSPRSGDLSVYWYQQSLDQGLQFLIQYYNGEERAKGNILERFSAQQFPDLHSELNLSSLELGDSALYFCASSPPLGDTQYFGPGTRLTVL.

The chain has TRBV6-7 and TRBJ2-7, with 10 bases matching TRBD2. TRBV6-7 is designated an ORF whose function remains uncertain. The CDR3 has 15 amino acids. J lost 6 bases, V lost 0 bases, and 5 bases had no gene match. The CDR3: CASSYSLAGEFEQYF. The DNA of the CDR3 is TGTGCCAGCAGTTACTCTCTAGCGGGGGAGTTCGAGCAGTACTTC.

V is TRBV11-2 and J is TRBJ2-5; tentative D call: TRBD2 (6 bases). This CDR3 spans 15 amino acids. Germline V gene data show CDR1 as SGHAT and CDR2 as FQNNGV. V was trimmed by 2 bases and J by 5 bases, leaving 15 bases between them. The CDR3 bases are TGTGCCAGCAGCTTAACTAGCCGGGAATCGGAGACCCAGTACTTC. This sequence encodes CASSLTSRESETQYF.

V and J are TRBV7-9 and TRBJ1-1; tentatively, D is TRBD1 (6 bases). V lost 5 bases, J lost 3 bases, and 16 bases lay in between. This CDR3 comprises 15 residues. CDR1 and CDR2 from the germline V gene are SEHNR and FQNEAQ (reference sequence). The CDR3, as DNA: TGTGCCAGCAGCCAAACGCTAGGGGGGGACACTGAAGCTTTCTTT. It is translated as CASSQTLGGDTEAFF. Together with reference TRBV7-9 and TRBJ1-1, the CDR3 gives the full variable domain: DTGVSQNPRHKITKRGQNVTFRCDPISEHNRLYWYRQTLGQGPEFLTYFQNEAQLEKSRLLSDRFSAERPKGSFSTLEIQRTEQGDSAMYLCASSQTLGGDTEAFFGQGTRLTVV.

This clone has a single count. This chain links TRBV10-2 with TRBJ2-7; D gene unclear. The CDR3 has 11 amino acids. V gave up 3 bases and J gave up 2 bases, with 2 bases separating them. CDR1 WSHSY and CDR2 SAAADI come from the germline V gene. The CDR3 sequence: CASSDTYEQYF. The CDR3 DNA reads TGCGCCAGCAGTGACACCTACGAGCAGTACTTC.

The V call is TRBV7-2, the J call TRBJ2-7, with D possibly TRBD1 on 6 matching bases. From germline, CDR1 is SGHTA and CDR2 FQGNSA. The CDR3 is made up of 14 amino acids. Trimming removed 7 bases at V and 2 bases at J, with 15 bases between. The CDR3 sequence: CASTNNRVAYEQYF. DNA of the CDR3: TGTGCCAGCACCAATAACAGGGTCGCCTACGAGCAGTACTTC. Complete variable domain (other parts from reference TRBV7-2 and TRBJ2-7): GAGVSQSPSNKVTEKGKDVELRCDPISGHTALYWYRQSLGQGLEFLIYFQGNSAPDKSGLPSDRFSAERTGGSVSTLTIQRTQQEDSAVYLCASTNNRVAYEQYFGPGTRLTVT.